This TCR beta chain came from a study of blood T cell repertoires in COVID-19. The length of the CDR3 is 14 residues. In germline, CDR1 is LNHDA, CDR2 SQIVND (reference sequence). Trimming left V 4 bases short and J 1 base short, with 8 bases between. Method: immunoSEQ multiplex PCR; TCRdb's copy keeps in-frame clones and lacks some. The data show some 170,000 clones, roughly 80% seen once. In Seattle, patients joined the study during active infection and were tracked longitudinally. The sample taken for sequencing was peripheral blood. This chain links TRBV19 with TRBJ2-4; possibly TRBD1 for D (5 bases). This TCR came from a woman in her forties with COVID-19, enrolled during active disease. CDR3 bases: TGTGCCAGTAGTACAGGGTTGGCCAAAAACATTCAGTACTTC. Amino acid sequence: CASSTGLAKNIQYF.